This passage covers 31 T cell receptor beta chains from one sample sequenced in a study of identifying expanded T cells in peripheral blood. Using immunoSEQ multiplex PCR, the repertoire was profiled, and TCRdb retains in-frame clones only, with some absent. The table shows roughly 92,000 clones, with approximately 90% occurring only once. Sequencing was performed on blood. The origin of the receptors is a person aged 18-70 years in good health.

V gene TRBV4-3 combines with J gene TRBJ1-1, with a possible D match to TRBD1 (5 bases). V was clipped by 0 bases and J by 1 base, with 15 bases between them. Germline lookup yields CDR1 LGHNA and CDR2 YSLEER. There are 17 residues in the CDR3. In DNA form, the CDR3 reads TGCGCCAGCAGCCAAGAGCAGGGTTTACGAGGGAACACTGAAGCTTTCTTT. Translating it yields CASSQEQGLRGNTEAFF.

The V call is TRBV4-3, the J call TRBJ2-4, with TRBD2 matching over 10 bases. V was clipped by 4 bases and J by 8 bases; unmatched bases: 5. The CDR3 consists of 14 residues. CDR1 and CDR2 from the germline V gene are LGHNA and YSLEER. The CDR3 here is CASSRAGGRDIQYF. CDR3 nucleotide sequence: TGCGCCAGCAGCCGAGCGGGGGGGAGGGACATTCAGTACTTC.

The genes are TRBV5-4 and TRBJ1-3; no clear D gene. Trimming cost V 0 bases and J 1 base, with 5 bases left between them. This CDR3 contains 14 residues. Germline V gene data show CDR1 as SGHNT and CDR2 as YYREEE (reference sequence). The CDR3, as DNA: TGTGCCAGCAGCTTGGCAGATTCTGGAAACACCATATATTTT. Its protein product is CASSLADSGNTIYF.

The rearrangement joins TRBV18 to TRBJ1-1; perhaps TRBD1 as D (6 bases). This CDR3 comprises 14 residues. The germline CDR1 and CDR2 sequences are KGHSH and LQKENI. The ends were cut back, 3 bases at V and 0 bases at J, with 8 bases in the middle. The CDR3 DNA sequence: TGTGCCAGCTCACCTCAGGGGTTGAACACTGAAGCTTTCTTT. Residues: CASSPQGLNTEAFF.

The CDR3 protein is CASTQEGGHDSPLHF. CDR3 sequence (DNA): TGTGCCAGCACCCAAGAAGGTGGGCACGATTCACCCCTCCACTTT. The chain carries TRBV5-5 and TRBJ1-6, with no clear D. CDR1 and CDR2 from the germline V gene are SGHKS and YYEKEE (reference sequence). Between the trimmed V and J ends, which lost 6 bases and 8 bases, there was a span of 18 bases. The CDR3 runs to 15 residues.

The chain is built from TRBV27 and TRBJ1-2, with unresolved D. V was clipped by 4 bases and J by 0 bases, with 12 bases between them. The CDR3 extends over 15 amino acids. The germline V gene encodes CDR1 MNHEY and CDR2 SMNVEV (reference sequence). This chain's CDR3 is CASSSIKPTNYGYTF. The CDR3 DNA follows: TGTGCCAGCAGTTCGATCAAGCCCACTAACTATGGCTACACCTTC.

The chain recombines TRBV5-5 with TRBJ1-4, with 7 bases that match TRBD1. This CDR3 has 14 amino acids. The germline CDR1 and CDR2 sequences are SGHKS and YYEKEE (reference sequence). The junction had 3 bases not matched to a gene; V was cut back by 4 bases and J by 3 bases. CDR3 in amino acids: CASSPGQSNEKLFF. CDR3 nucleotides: TGTGCCAGCAGCCCGGGACAGTCTAATGAAAAACTGTTTTTT.

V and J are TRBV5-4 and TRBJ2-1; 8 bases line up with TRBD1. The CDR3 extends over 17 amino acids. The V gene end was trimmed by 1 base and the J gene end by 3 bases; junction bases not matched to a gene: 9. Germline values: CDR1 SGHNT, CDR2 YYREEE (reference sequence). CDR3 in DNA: TGTGCCAGCAGCTTGAATGCCGGGACAGGAGGCTACAATGAGCAGTTCTTC. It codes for CASSLNAGTGGYNEQFF.

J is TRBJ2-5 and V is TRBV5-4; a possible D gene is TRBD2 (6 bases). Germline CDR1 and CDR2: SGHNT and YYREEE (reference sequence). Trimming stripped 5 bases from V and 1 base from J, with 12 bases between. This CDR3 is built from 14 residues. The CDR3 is CASRRAGSQETQYF. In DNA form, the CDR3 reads TGTGCCAGCAGACGAGCCGGGAGCCAAGAGACCCAGTACTTC.

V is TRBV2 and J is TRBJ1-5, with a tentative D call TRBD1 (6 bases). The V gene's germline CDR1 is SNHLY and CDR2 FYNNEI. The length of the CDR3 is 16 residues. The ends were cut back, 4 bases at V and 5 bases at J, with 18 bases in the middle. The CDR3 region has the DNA TGTGCCAGCAGTGCGAGTCCGGGGGCAGGTTATCAGCCCCAGCATTTT. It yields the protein CASSASPGAGYQPQHF.

CDR3 in DNA: TGTGCCAGCAGTCGAAGGCGGATAGAGAACACCGGGGAGCTGTTTTTT. Residues: CASSRRRIENTGELFF. This sequence joins TRBV2 and TRBJ2-2; D unclear. With 5 bases removed from V and 1 base from J, the gap between germline ends came to 14 bases. CDR1 SNHLY and CDR2 FYNNEI come from the germline V gene. This CDR3 has 16 residues.

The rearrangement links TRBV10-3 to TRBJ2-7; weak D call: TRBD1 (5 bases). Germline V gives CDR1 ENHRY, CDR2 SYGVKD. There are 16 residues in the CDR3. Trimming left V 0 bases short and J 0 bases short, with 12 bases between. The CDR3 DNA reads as TGTGCCATCAGTGAGTCATTGGGGCTAGGCTCCTACGAGCAGTACTTC. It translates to CAISESLGLGSYEQYF.

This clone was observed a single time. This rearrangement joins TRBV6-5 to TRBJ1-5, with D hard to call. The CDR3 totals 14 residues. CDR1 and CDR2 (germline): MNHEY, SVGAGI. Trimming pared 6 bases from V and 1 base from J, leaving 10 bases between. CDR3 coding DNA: TGTGCCAGCAGCCGGAGAGGGAGCAATCAGCCCCAGCATTTT. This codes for CASSRRGSNQPQHF.

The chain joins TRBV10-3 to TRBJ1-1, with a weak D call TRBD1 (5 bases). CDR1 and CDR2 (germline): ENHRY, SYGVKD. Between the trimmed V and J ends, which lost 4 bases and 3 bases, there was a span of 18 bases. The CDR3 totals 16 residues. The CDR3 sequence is CAISGGVMAFHTEAFF. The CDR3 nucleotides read TGTGCCATCAGTGGAGGGGTAATGGCATTTCACACTGAAGCTTTCTTT.

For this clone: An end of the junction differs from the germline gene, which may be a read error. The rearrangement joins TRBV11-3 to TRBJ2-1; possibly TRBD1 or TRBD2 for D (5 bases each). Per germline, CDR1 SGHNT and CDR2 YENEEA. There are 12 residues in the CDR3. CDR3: CASSVEGNEQFF. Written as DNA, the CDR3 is TGTGCCAGCAGCGTAGAGGGGAACGAGCAGTTCTTC.

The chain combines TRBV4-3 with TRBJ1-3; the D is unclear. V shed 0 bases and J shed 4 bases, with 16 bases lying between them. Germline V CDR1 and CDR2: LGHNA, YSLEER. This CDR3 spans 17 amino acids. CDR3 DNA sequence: TGCGCCAGCAGCCAAGATCTCGTTGGAGGGCCCGGAAACACCATATATTTT. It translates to CASSQDLVGGPGNTIYF.

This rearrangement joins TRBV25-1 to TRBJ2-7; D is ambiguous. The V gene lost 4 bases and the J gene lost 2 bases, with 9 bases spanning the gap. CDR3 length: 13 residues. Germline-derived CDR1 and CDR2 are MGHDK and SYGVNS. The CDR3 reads CASSVAVAYEQYF. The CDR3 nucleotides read TGTGCCAGCAGTGTGGCCGTAGCCTACGAGCAGTACTTC.

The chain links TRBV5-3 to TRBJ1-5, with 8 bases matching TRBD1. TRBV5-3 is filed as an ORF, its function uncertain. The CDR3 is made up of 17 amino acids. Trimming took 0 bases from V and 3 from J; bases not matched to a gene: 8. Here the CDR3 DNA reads TGTGCCAGAAGCTTGGATGGGACAGGACCCTTCAATCAGCCCCAGCATTTT. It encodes CARSLDGTGPFNQPQHF.

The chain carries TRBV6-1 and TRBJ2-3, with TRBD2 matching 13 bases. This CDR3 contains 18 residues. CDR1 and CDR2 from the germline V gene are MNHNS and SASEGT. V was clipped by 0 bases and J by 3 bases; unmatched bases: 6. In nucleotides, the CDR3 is TGTGCCAGCAGTGAAGCCCAACTAGCGGGGGGGCCGACAGATACGCAGTATTTT. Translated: CASSEAQLAGGPTDTQYF.

CDR3 sequence reads: CASSLGYAGELFF. DNA of the CDR3: TGTGCCAGCAGCTTAGGGTACGCCGGGGAGCTGTTTTTT. The chain is built from TRBV7-2 and TRBJ2-2; the D is unclear. The V end lost 1 base, the J end lost 6 bases, and 6 bases lay between the germline ends. Germline V gene lookup returns CDR1 SGHTA and CDR2 FQGNSA. This CDR3 is 13 amino acids long.

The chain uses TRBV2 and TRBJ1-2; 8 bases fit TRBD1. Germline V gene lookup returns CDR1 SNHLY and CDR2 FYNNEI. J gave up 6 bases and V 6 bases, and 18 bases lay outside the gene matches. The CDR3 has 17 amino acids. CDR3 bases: TGTGCCAGCAGATCCGGGACAGGAGTACCTAGAGAGGATGGCTACACCTTC. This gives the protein CASRSGTGVPREDGYTF.

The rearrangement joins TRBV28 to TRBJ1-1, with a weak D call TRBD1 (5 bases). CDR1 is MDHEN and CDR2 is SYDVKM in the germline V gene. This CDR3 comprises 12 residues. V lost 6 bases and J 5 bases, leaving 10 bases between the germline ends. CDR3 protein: CASSVQGTEAFF. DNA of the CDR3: TGTGCCAGCAGCGTTCAGGGAACTGAAGCTTTCTTT.

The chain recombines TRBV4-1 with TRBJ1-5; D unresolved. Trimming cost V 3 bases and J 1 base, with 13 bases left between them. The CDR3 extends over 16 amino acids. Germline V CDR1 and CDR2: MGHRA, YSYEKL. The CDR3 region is CASSQEGAGSNQPQHF. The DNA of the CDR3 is TGCGCCAGCAGCCAGGAAGGTGCTGGAAGCAATCAGCCCCAGCATTTT.

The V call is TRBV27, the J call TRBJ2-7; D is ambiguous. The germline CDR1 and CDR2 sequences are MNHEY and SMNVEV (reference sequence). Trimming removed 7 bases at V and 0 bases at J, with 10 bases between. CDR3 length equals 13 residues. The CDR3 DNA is TGTGCCAGCAAGCCCGCAGCCTCCTACGAGCAGTACTTC. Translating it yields CASKPAASYEQYF.

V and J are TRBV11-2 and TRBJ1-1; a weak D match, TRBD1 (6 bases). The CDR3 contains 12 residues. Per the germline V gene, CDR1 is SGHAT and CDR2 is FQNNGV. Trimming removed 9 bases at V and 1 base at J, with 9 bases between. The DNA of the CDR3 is TGTGCCAGTAAAGGGGGGAACACTGAAGCTTTCTTT. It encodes CASKGGNTEAFF.

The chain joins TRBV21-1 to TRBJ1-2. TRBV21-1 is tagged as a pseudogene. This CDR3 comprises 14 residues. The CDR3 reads CASSKTGGVYGYTF. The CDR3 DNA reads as TGTGCCAGCAGCAAAACAGGAGGGGTATATGGCTACACCTTC.

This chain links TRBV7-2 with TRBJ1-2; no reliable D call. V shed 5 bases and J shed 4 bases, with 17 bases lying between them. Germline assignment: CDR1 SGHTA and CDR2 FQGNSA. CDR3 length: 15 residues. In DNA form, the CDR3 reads TGTGCCAGCAGCCCCTCTCCGGCAGCCTTCTATGGCTACACCTTC. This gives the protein CASSPSPAAFYGYTF.

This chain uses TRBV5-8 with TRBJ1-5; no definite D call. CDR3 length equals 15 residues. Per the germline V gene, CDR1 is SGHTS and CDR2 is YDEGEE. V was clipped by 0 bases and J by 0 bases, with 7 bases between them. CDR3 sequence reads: CASSLAGYSNQPQHF. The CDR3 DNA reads TGTGCCAGCAGCTTGGCGGGGTATAGCAATCAGCCCCAGCATTTT.

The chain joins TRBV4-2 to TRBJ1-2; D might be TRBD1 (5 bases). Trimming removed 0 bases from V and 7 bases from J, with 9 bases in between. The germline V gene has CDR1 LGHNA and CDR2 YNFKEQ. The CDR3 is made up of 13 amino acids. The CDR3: CASSQDSGGGYTF. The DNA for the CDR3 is TGTGCCAGCAGCCAAGATTCTGGGGGTGGCTACACCTTC.

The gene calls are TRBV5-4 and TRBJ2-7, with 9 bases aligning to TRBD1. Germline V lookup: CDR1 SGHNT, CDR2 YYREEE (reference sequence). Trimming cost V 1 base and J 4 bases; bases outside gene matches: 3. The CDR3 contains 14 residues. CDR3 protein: CASSLTGQGYEQYF. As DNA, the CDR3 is TGTGCCAGCAGCTTGACGGGACAGGGTTACGAGCAGTACTTC.

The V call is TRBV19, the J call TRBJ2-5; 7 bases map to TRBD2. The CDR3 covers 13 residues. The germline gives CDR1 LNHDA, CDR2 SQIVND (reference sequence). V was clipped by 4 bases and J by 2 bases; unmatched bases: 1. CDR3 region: CASSRGLQETQYF. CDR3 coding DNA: TGTGCCAGTAGTAGGGGACTACAAGAGACCCAGTACTTC. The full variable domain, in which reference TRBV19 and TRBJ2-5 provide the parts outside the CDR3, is DGGITQSPKYLFRKEGQNVTLSCEQNLNHDAMYWYRQDPGQGLRLIYYSQIVNDFQKGDIAEGYSVSREKKESFPLTVTSAQKNPTAFYLCASSRGLQETQYFGPGTRLLVL.